This T cell receptor beta chain was documented in a study of T cell responses to AZD1222 COVID-19 vaccine. Method: immunoSEQ multiplex PCR; TCRdb's copy keeps in-frame clones and lacks some. Of about 100,000 clones in the sample, approximately 90% were seen once. Per germline, CDR1 KGHSH and CDR2 LQKENI. V was clipped by 0 bases and J by 0 bases, with 11 bases between them. This CDR3 is 16 amino acids long. This clone has only one observation. Its antigen is unidentified. Study conclusions and caveats: Baseline seropositives among AZD1222 recipients totaled only five or six.

This material consisted of peripheral blood, taken 28 days after the second AZD1222 dose. This clonotype was obtained from an adult who received the AZD1222 COVID-19 vaccine. The rearrangement links TRBV18 to TRBJ1-1; D possibly corresponds to TRBD1 (5 bases). The CDR3: CASSPPFGAMNTEAFF. In DNA, the CDR3 is TGTGCCAGCTCACCACCGTTCGGGGCAATGAACACTGAAGCTTTCTTT.